This T cell receptor beta chain was profiled in a study of cytomegalovirus exposure and HLA in healthy donors. The study's findings and limits: A later analysis found first-cohort TCR clusters tended to co-occur in the 95 to 150 validation repertoires. The majority of TCR sequences were rare, yet some public TCRs appeared in many donors.

A note on this clone: Its antigen is as yet unknown.

The germline CDR1 and CDR2 sequences are MNHEY and SMNVEV (reference sequence). The CDR3 loop spans 15 amino acids. Trimming shortened V by 8 bases and J by 0 bases, and 17 bases separated the two germline ends. The study drew the donors from its roughly 120-subject validation cohort, separate from the approximately 700-subject first cohort. TCRdb's table, derived via immunoSEQ multiplex PCR, lists solely in-frame clones and lacks some. The profile shows 100,000 to 150,000 clones, 89% of them singletons. The source is a woman between 18 and 29 years old in good health and CMV-seronegative. Sequenced sample: PBMCs. The chain uses TRBV27 and TRBJ2-7; the D gene is possibly TRBD2 (5 bases). The CDR3 sequence: CASGTLAGSSYEQYV. DNA for the CDR3: TGTGCCAGCGGTACGTTAGCTGGGAGCTCCTACGAGCAGTACGTC.